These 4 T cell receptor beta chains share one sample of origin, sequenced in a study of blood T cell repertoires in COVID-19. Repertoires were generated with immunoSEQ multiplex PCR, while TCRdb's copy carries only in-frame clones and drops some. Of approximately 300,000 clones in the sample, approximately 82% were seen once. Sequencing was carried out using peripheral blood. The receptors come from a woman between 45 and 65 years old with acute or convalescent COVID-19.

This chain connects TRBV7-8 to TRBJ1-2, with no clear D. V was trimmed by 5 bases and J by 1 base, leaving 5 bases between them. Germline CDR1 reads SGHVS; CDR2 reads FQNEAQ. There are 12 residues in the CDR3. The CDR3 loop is CASSPGNYGYTF. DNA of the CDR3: TGTGCCAGCAGCCCGGGTAACTATGGCTACACCTTC.

The CDR3 region has the DNA TGCGCCAGCAGTGAAGGACTAGCGAAAACAGATACGCAGTATTTT. Amino acid sequence: CASSEGLAKTDTQYF. The chain is built from TRBV10-1 and TRBJ2-3, with 9 bases that match TRBD2. The CDR3 runs to 15 residues. Germline V CDR1 and CDR2: WNHNN, SYGVQD (reference sequence). V lost 3 bases to trimming and J lost 3 bases; unmatched junction nucleotides: 4.

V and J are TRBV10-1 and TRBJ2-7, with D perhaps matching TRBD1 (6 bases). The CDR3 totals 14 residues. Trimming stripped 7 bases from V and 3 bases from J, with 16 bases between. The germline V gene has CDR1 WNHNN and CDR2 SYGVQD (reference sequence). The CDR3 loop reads CASTETTGFYEQYV. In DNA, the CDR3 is TGCGCCAGCACCGAAACGACAGGCTTCTACGAGCAGTACGTC.

The CDR3 here is CATSDHSGGNGDEQFF. The CDR3 DNA reads as TGTGCCACCAGTGATCACAGCGGGGGCAATGGGGATGAGCAGTTCTTC. The V call is TRBV24-1, the J call TRBJ2-1; TRBD2 aligns across 8 bases. After removal of 3 bases from V and 8 bases from J, the junction contained 11 bases not matched to a gene. This CDR3 has 16 amino acids. CDR1 is KGHDR and CDR2 is SFDVKD in the germline V gene.